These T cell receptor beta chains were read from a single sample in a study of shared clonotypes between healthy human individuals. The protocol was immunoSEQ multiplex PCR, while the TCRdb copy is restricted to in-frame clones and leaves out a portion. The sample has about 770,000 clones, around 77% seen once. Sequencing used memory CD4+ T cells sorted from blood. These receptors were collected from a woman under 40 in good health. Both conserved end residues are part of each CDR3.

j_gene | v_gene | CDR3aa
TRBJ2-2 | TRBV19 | CASSIGDRGTGELFF
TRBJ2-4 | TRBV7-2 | CASSLGVLAKNIQYF
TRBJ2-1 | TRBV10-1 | CASSETRSSYNEQFF
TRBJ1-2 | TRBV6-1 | CASSEGGSGSRGYTF
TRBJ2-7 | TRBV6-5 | CASSRDPQSREQYF
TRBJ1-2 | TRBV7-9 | CASSPPVTGGYTF
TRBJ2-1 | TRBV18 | CASSPGGRDTPGGEQFF
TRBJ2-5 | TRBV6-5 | CASSPNGREETQYF
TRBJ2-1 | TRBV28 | CASSLAGTYNEQFF
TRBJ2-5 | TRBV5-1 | CASMREDGETQYF
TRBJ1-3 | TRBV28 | CASSSTGTSGNTIYF
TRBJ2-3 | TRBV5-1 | CASSVGTDTQYF
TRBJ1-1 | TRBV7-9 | CASSLQMNTEAFF
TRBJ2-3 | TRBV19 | CASSTWREGDDTQYF
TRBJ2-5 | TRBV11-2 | CASSRTSGHQETQYF
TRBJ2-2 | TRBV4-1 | CASSQEGSGRAGELFF
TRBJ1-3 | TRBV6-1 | CASSADPSGRGNTIYF
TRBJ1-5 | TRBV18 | CASSPLGRDSNQPQHF
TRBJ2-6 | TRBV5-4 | CASSPEPHGGANVLTF
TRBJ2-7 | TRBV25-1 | CASTTSGPLHEQYF
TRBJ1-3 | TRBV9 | CASSVAGSIGNTIYF
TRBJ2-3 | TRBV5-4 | CASSPVAGGNTDTQYF
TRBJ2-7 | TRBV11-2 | CASSLVEKWYEQYF
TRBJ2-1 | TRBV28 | CASSRLAGGSEQFF
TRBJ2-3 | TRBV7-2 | CASSIDPGQGFADTQYF
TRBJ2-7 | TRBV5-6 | CASSGSSGRHEQYF
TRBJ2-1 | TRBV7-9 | CASSLPGLAGNEQFF
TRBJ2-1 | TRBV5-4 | CASSLGGGQGYNEQFF
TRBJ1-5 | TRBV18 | CASSQRRDRGGNQPQHF
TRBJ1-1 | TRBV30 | CAWSVRGGTEAFF
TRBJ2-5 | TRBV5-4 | CASSLRQVGETQYF
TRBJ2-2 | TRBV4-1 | CASSQDLLAGELFF
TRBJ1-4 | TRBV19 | CASSLWTGDEKLFF
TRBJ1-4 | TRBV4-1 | CASSQDRDTFEKLFF
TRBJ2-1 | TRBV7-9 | CASSWRATRSSYNEQFF
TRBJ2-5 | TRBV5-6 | CASSRRTSGSRETQYF
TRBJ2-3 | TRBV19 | CASSRSGTSGSDTQYF
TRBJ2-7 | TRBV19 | CASKQDGGVEQYF
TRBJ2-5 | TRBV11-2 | CASSSSPKGGETQYF
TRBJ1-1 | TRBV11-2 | CASSLVLGGNTEAFF
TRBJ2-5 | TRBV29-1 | CSVGGGRRAQYF
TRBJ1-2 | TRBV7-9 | CASSLGTGNYGYTF
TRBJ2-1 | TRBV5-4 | CAPIGENEQFF
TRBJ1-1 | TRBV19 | CASRVYETEAFF
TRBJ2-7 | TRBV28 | CASSQPRDIYEQYF
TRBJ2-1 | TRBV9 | CASSVEAGRYNEQFF
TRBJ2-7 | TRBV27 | CASSSRYLSGSVDYEQYF
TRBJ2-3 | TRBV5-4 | CASSFQGARITDTQYF
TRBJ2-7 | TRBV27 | CASSSRGGGGSYEQYF
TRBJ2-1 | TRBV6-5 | CASSSPAGGSYNEQFF
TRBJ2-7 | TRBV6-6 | CASTLPAGGPPYEQYF
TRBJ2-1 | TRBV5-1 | CASSLAGTDYNEQFF
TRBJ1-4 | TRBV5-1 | CASSPIHSNEKLFF
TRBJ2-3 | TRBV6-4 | CASSDTAGEADTQYF
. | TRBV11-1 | CASSSTSGSSYEQYF
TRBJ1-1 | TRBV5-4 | CASSLIGMNTEAFF
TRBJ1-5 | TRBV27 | CASSYLQGGPQHF